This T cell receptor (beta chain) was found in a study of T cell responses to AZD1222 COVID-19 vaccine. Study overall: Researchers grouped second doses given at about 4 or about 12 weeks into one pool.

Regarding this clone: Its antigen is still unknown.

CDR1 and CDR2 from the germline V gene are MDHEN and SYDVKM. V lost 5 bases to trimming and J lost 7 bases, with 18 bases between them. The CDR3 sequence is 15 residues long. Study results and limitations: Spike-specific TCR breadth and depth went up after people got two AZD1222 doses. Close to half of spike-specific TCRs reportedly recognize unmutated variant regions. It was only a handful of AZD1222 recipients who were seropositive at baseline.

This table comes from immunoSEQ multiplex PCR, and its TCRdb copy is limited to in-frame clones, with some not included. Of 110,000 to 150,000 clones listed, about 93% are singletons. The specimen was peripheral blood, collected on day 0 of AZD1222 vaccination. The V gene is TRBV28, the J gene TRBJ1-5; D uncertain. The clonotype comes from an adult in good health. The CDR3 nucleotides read TGTGCCAGCAGTGAGAGCCGGGGTTATCGGCAGCCCCAGCATTTT. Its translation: CASSESRGYRQPQHF. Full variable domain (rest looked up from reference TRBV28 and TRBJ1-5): DVKVTQSSRYLVKRTGEKVFLECVQDMDHENMFWYRQDPGLGLRLIYFSYDVKMKEKGDIPEGYSVSREKKERFSLILESASTNQTSMYLCASSESRGYRQPQHFGDGTRLSIL.